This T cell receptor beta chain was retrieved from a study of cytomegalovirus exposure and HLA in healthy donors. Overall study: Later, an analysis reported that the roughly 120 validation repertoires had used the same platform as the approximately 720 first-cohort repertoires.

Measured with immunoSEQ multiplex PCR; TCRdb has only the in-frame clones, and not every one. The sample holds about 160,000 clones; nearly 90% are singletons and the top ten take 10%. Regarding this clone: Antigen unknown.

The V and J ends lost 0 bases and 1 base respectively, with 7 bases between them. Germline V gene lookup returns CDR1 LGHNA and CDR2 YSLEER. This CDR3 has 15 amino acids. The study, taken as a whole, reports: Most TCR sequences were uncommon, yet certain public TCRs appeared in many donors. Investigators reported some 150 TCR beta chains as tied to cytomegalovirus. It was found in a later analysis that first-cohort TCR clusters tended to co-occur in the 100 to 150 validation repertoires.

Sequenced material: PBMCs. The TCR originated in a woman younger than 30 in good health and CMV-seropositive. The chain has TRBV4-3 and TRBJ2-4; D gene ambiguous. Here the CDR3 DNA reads TGCGCCAGCAGCCAAGATCAGGCCGCCAAAAACATTCAGTACTTC. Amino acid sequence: CASSQDQAAKNIQYF.